This entry concerns a single TCR beta chain. The antigen this receptor binds is unknown. No clone much larger than this one lies a single base away; base qualities are absent. Per the germline V gene, SGHDT is the CDR1 and YYEEEE is the CDR2. The CDR3 numbers 18 residues from cysteine through phenylalanine. Solely the CDR3 DNA is kept, with 54 bases framed from the first base. Ends trimmed: V by 3 bases, J by 0 bases; bases unmatched to a gene: 11. The cohort comprised some 730 healthy bone marrow donors. At the time of sampling, all cohort members were nominally healthy, though unrecorded immune exposures were likely present. The donor was CMV seronegative and was included in the group of over 300 seronegative cohort members. A peripheral blood sample was provided by each donor, and peripheral blood mononuclear cells were used for TCR beta sequencing. Genomic DNA extraction from the blood cell samples was performed with the Qiagen DNeasy Blood Extraction Kit.

These data come from a study of cytomegalovirus exposure and HLA in healthy donors (dated by TCRdb to the late 2010s). Broadly, across the study: According to an earlier analysis of a few hundred of the donors, about 170 million T cells yielded 117 million unique TCR beta sequences and roughly 280 Gb of sequence data. An early release that covered roughly 600 HLA-typed donors contained approximately 320 gigabases of sequencing data and tens of millions of unique TCR sequences. Among the roughly 400 genotyped donors, about 85% belonged to the genetic ancestry cluster associated with self-reported Caucasian donors. The study aimed to test whether cataloging public T cell receptors could reveal signatures of past pathogen exposure. The study profiled the T cell repertoires of hundreds of subjects by immunosequencing and related them to cytomegalovirus serostatus. In addition to the first cohort of 500 to 850 subjects, a separate validation cohort of approximately 120 different subjects was used. To predict cytomegalovirus infection status, the study brought together high-throughput TCR immunosequencing, statistical association of individual TCRs with disease status, and machine learning. In a later analysis, previously published TCR beta repertoires from more than 500 donors were re-analyzed and high-resolution HLA genotyping was added so that TCR occurrence patterns could be studied. Rather than using new phenotypic data, the later analysis identified candidate immune exposures from TCR beta sequences and from how often those sequences occurred across donors. To decide whether each TCR beta V gene segment behaved as functional or pseudogenic, an earlier analysis of some 570 of the donors relied on high-throughput TCR beta sequencing. Alongside the repertoire data, information on donor age, sex, ethnicity and CMV serostatus was compiled. A later genetic analysis used genome-wide SNP genotypes for about three fifths of the 666 donors, treating that subset as a discovery cohort. Every discovery cohort repertoire had been produced on one sequencing platform. Both class I and class II loci were covered by HLA typing, at four-digit resolution. The number of donors typed differed by locus, with roughly 629-640 for A, B, C, DRB1 and DQB1, around 500 for DQA1, 600 to 610 for DPA1, and some 450 for DPB1. Four or five DR-DQ haplotypes were handled as single units for association and clustering because linkage in the cohort was strong. Among 350 to 400 genotyped donors of the cohort, an average of about 240,000 unique TCR beta nucleotide sequences were sequenced per donor, around 20% of them non-productive.

The library relied on the immunoSEQ multiplex PCR assay. A mixture of 60 forward primers for TCR Vbeta segments and 13 reverse primers for TCR Jbeta segments was used in the multiplex PCR. A multiplex PCR assay on genomic DNA amplified the CDR3 region of rearranged TCR beta genes. On the Illumina HiSeq System, the amplified TCR beta libraries were sequenced as 87-base-pair reads. Per the source publication's procedure: A later analysis tallied 70 million to 100 million unique TCR beta chains across the 640 or so repertoires, and around 9.9 million of those chains were shared by two or more donors. To remove PCR and sequencing errors, raw reads were error-corrected and collapsed into unique sequences using a nearest-neighbor algorithm that merged closely related sequences. Alignment of CDR3 sequences to IMGT reference sequences was used to assign V, D and J gene segments. For a sequence to be retained, a match of at least six nucleotides to both a V gene segment and a J gene segment was required. A rearrangement was called productive if the CDR3 had no stop codons and remained in frame with V and J, and every other rearrangement was called non-productive. Following IMGT convention, CDR3 was defined as the stretch from the second conserved V-encoded cysteine up to the conserved J-encoded phenylalanine. The earlier analysis of about 620 of the donors excluded sequences that lacked an unambiguous match to a single V gene segment. In an earlier analysis of several hundred of the donors, V segments were called functional above 56.7% productive rearrangements and were called segregating when the between-donor standard deviation exceeded 5%. A statistical classification framework was developed to diagnose cytomegalovirus status using the catalog of TCR beta chain sequences. In a later analysis, V and J genes were assigned by comparing TCR nucleotide sequences against IMGT/GENE-DB human TR gene sequences. The TCRdist pipeline was used in a later analysis to assign CDR3 sequences and most-parsimonious VDJ recombination scenarios. In a later analysis, each TCR beta chain was defined by its CDR3 amino acid sequence together with its V-gene family, and reads without a unique V-gene family were excluded. As a way to deal with suspected cross-contamination and a sequencing artifact, a later analysis dropped 500 to 700 nucleotide sequences that were highly shared and had low generation probability. A later analysis calculated a clonal expansion index for each public chain from normalized within-repertoire ranks of inferred template counts. In a later analysis, generation probabilities were computed with a VDJ recombination model fitted to out-of-frame rearrangements, and the resulting probabilities were checked against IGoR. In a later analysis, hypergeometric tests were used to score TCR-TCR, TCR-HLA and TCR-CMV co-occurrence, with a repertoire-size bias correction applied to TCR pairs. To estimate false discovery rates, a later analysis permuted the HLA or CMV assignments 20 times. In a later analysis, co-occurring TCRs were grouped using DBSCAN, and TCRdist sequence similarity was added for clustering within HLA-allele-positive subsets. For co-occurrence clustering, repertoires with fewer than 30,000 or more than 120,000 public chains were excluded, along with five repertoires with anomalous nucleotide sharing. TCRdb stores this immuneACCESS table with in-frame sequences only. Part of the clones is absent; in the studies checked, under half of the shortfall reflects unresolved V genes, and no reason is known for the rest. Clone size and V and J calls were adopted from that table, with D and trimming inferred from the DNA. The sample table records about 120,000 clones; around four fifths of these occur just once. 4.1% of the sample goes to the ten largest clones.

Broader findings and caveats from the paper: In vitro tests confirmed that three of the cytomegalovirus-associated TCR beta chains recognize cytomegalovirus antigens. An association between a missense DCLRE1C variant and V-gene and J-gene trimming of TCR beta chains was found in a later genetic analysis and replicated in an independent cohort. A group of highly shared sequence variants was considered likely to be a technical artifact of the sequencing pipeline. According to a later analysis, most CMV-associated TCR beta chains appeared to be HLA-restricted, and the HLA associations seemed to be driven largely by CMV exposure. A further reported finding was that TCR beta sequences accurately predicted the HLA-A and HLA-B alleles for most subjects in the first cohort. Compared with the roughly 700-donor mean, donors in an Asian-associated ancestry cluster had fewer N-insertions in productive TCRs, according to a later genetic analysis. In a later analysis, HLA-associated TCR beta chains were found to be more clonally expanded and to have lower generation probabilities than equally common non-associated chains. The study gave a list of some 150 TCR beta chains associated with cytomegalovirus. Several of the top co-occurrence clusters appeared to be linked to parvovirus B19, influenza, CMV and Epstein-Barr virus, according to a later analysis. Most TCR sequences were observed very rarely across donors, whereas some public TCRs were present in many individuals. It was suggested by the authors that the approach could potentially be generalized to other disease states and immunological phenotypes. Because counts were too low, about 18 rarely observed V segments, including chromosome 9 orphons, were excluded from the earlier analysis of under 650 of the donors. At a false discovery rate of 0.05, a later analysis linked about 16,000 TCR beta sequences to specific HLA alleles. Correlated functional status among segregating V segments might be attributable to linkage disequilibrium, but an unknown experimental factor could not be ruled out. In an earlier analysis of 450 to 750 of the donors, most TCR beta V segments appeared in productive rearrangements about 90% or about 30% of the time, broadly matching IMGT annotations. The only immune exposure information available for the cohort was CMV serostatus. In both the original and validation cohorts, the classifier was reported to diagnose cytomegalovirus status with high specificity and sensitivity. Presence/absence analyses assumed roughly uniform sequencing depth across donors, an assumption that may not hold. In this cohort, only TCR beta chains were sequenced, and detectable features were limited by the absence of alpha or paired-chain data. The 87-base-pair reads could not distinguish some IMGT-functional V segments, including TRBV6-2 and TRBV6-3, so those segments were excluded. Because some donors lacked HLA typing at each locus, the association tests relied only on the typed subset. When HLA alleles, especially DR and DQ, strongly co-occurred, attributing TCR associations to individual alleles was difficult. In a later analysis, TCR association rates were found to vary across HLA loci, with the most associated TCRs seen for DRB1 alleles and the fewest for HLA-C alleles.

Sequencing used PBMCs. The chain is assembled from TRBV5-6 and TRBJ1-1, with 10 bases matching TRBD1. The TCR was taken from a woman in her thirties or forties in good health and CMV-seronegative. The DNA sequence is given as TGTGCCAGCAGCTCCGCCGGGACAGGGGCGCTGATGAACACTGAAGCTTTCTTT. Its translation is CASSSAGTGALMNTEAFF. Beyond the CDR3, the reference TRBV5-6 and TRBJ1-1 genes provide the residues; the full variable domain reads: DAGVTQSPTHLIKTRGQQVTLRCSPKSGHDTVSWYQQALGQGPQFIFQYYEEEERQRGNFPDRFSGHQFPNYSSELNVNALLLGDSALYLCASSSAGTGALMNTEAFFGQGTRLTVV.